Each of the 27 T cell receptor beta chains below was sequenced from the same sample in a study of blood T cells in healthy people across ages. Primers used in a second PCR of roughly 7 to 11 cycles were a sample-barcoded 5' primer and a J-beta primer mix. One entry per CDR3 protein results from TCRdb running MiXCR on the 5' RACE reads. The table records about 290,000 distinct CDR3 sequences, 27% of them present only once. Sequenced: blood. Receptors originate from a woman aged 65 to 85 in good health.

Regarding this clonotype: The junction departs from the called germline gene at one end, perhaps through a read error. The rearrangement links TRBV9 to TRBJ1-2; D may be TRBD1 (6 bases). The CDR3 consists of 12 residues. Germline-derived CDR1 and CDR2 are SGDLS and YYNGEE. In DNA, the CDR3 is TGTACCAGCAGCGTACAGGGAGACGGCTACACCTTC. Encoded protein: CTSSVQGDGYTF. Full variable domain (outside the CDR3, taken from reference TRBV9 and TRBJ1-2): DSGVTQTPKHLITATGQRVTLRCSPRSGDLSVYWYQQSLDQGLQFLIQYYNGEERAKGNILERFSAQQFPDLHSELNLSSLELGDSALYFCTSSVQGDGYTFGSGTRLTVV.

The rearrangement uses TRBV9 and TRBJ1-5, with a weak D call TRBD1 (6 bases). Germline assignment: CDR1 SGDLS and CDR2 YYNGEE. The CDR3 length is 15 residues. V gave up 0 bases and J gave up 3 bases, with 10 bases separating them. CDR3 protein: CASSVGGGLNQPQHF. The CDR3 DNA sequence: TGTGCCAGCAGCGTAGGGGGGGGGCTCAATCAGCCCCAGCATTTT. The whole variable domain, remainder taken from reference TRBV9 and TRBJ1-5, is DSGVTQTPKHLITATGQRVTLRCSPRSGDLSVYWYQQSLDQGLQFLIQYYNGEERAKGNILERFSAQQFPDLHSELNLSSLELGDSALYFCASSVGGGLNQPQHFGDGTRLSIL.

This clonotype has more than one count but fewer than ten. The genes are TRBV29-1 and TRBJ2-1; D uncertain. Germline V gene sequence: CDR1 SQVTM, CDR2 ANQGSEA. The length of the CDR3 is 12 residues. Deletions cut 3 bases from V and 3 bases from J, with 6 bases between. The CDR3 region has the DNA TGCAGCGTTGACCAGGTCTACAATGAGCAGTTCTTC. Its translation: CSVDQVYNEQFF.

Only a few counts were recorded for this clonotype. This chain links TRBV3-1 with TRBJ2-6; unclear D gene. This CDR3 comprises 14 residues. With 3 bases removed from V and 0 bases from J, the gap between germline ends came to 3 bases. Germline assignment: CDR1 LGHDT and CDR2 YNNKEL (reference sequence). This CDR3 is CASSQYSGANVLTF. CDR3 DNA: TGTGCCAGCAGCCAGTACTCTGGGGCCAACGTCCTGACTTTC.

The chain has TRBV15 and TRBJ2-5; D may be TRBD1 or TRBD2 (5 bases each). The end of the DNA is better explained by TRBJ2-7, so the J call may be wrong. Germline V gene sequence: CDR1 LNHNV, CDR2 YYDKDF (reference sequence). This CDR3 region has 15 residues. CDR3 bases: TGTGCCACCAGCAGATCTACCGGGACCTCCTACGAGCAGTACTTC. Protein sequence: CATSRSTGTSYEQYF.

This chain uses TRBV20-1 with TRBJ2-5, with TRBD2 matching 9 bases. Judging by the DNA end, TRBJ2-7 fits better; the J call may be wrong. Germline V CDR1 and CDR2: DFQATT, SNEGSKA (reference sequence). The CDR3 is 16 amino acids. The chain's CDR3 is CSAIGGGARSSYEQYF. CDR3 sequence (DNA): TGCAGTGCTATCGGCGGGGGGGCCCGGAGCTCCTACGAGCAGTACTTC.

This sequence joins TRBV7-2 and TRBJ2-1, with TRBD1 matching 9 bases. The germline V gene has CDR1 SGHTA and CDR2 FQGNSA. The CDR3 is 15 amino acids. Losses at the gene ends were 4 bases for V and 4 bases for J; bases not matched to a gene: 5. CDR3 region: CASSYTGTGYNEQFF. DNA for the CDR3: TGTGCCAGCAGCTATACCGGGACAGGGTACAATGAGCAGTTCTTC. Looking up the rest from reference TRBV7-2 and TRBJ2-1 gives the full variable domain: GAGVSQSPSNKVTEKGKDVELRCDPISGHTALYWYRQSLGQGLEFLIYFQGNSAPDKSGLPSDRFSAERTGGSVSTLTIQRTQQEDSAVYLCASSYTGTGYNEQFFGPGTRLTVL.

This clonotype was detected only a few times. The rearrangement uses TRBV29-1 and TRBJ2-3; perhaps D is TRBD1 or TRBD2 (5 bases each). This CDR3 is built from 15 residues. Germline assignment: CDR1 SQVTM and CDR2 ANQGSEA. V was pared by 0 bases and J by 4 bases, with 14 bases between. The DNA for the CDR3 is TGCAGCGTTGAAGATCCGAGGGGCCCCCCAGATACGCAGTATTTT. Its protein is CSVEDPRGPPDTQYF.

This clonotype was detected only a few times. The V and J genes are TRBV20-1 and TRBJ2-1, with TRBD2 matching 11 bases. CDR3 length: 16 residues. CDR1 is DFQATT, CDR2 SNEGSKA, per germline (reference sequence). CDR3 amino acids: CSSIAGGPKSHNEQFF. Written as DNA, the CDR3 is TGCAGCTCCATAGCGGGAGGGCCGAAGTCCCACAATGAGCAGTTCTTC.

The table lists this clonotype with a few counts. The chain combines TRBV12-3 or TRBV12-4 with TRBJ1-5; the match to TRBD1 covers 9 bases. There are 15 residues in the CDR3. After removal of 6 bases from V and 7 bases from J, the junction contained 10 bases not matched to a gene. CDR3 region: CASRARGQGRQPQHF. CDR3 DNA sequence: TGTGCCAGCAGAGCTCGGGGACAGGGCAGGCAGCCCCAGCATTTT.

At least ten counts were recorded for this clonotype. At one end the junction does not follow the germline gene, possibly because of a read error. The chain uses TRBV7-7 and TRBJ2-5; D remains ambiguous. CDR1 and CDR2 from the germline V gene are SSHAT and FNYEAQ (reference sequence). The CDR3 loop spans 15 amino acids. In nucleotides, the CDR3 is TGTGCTAGCAGCTTAGGAGCGACCCCGCGAGAGACCCAGTACTTC. As protein: CASSLGATPRETQYF.

This clonotype showed up just a few times. The rearrangement joins TRBV5-6 to TRBJ2-1, with a weak D call TRBD1 (7 bases). The better agreement between TRBJ2-7 and the DNA end casts doubt on the J call. Germline CDR1 SGHDT, CDR2 YYEEEE. The CDR3 has 14 amino acids. CDR3 DNA: TGTGCCAGCAGGGAGGGGGCTCAGGGACGCGAGCAGTACTTC. Protein sequence: CASREGAQGREQYF.

The CDR3, as DNA: TGTGCCAGCAGTTATTTTGAGAGCTATGGCTACACCTTC. It specifies CASSYFESYGYTF. V is TRBV6-5 and J is TRBJ1-2; D is uncertain. CDR1 is MNHEY, CDR2 SVGAGI, per germline. CDR3 size: 13 residues. V lost 3 bases, J lost 4 bases, and 9 bases lay in between.

This clonotype was counted only a few times. The V and J genes are TRBV27 and TRBJ2-6; tentative D call: TRBD1 (6 bases). The CDR3 length is 17 residues. The V gene's germline CDR1 is MNHEY and CDR2 SMNVEV (reference sequence). Trimming stripped 3 bases from V and 0 bases from J, with 12 bases between. This CDR3 reads CASSFQGRSSGANVLTF. CDR3 DNA sequence: TGTGCCAGCAGTTTCCAGGGGCGAAGCTCTGGGGCCAACGTCCTGACTTTC.

V usage is TRBV7-9 and J usage is TRBJ2-3; weak D call: TRBD1 (6 bases). Per the germline V gene, CDR1 is SEHNR and CDR2 is FQNEAQ (reference sequence). The CDR3 is made up of 15 amino acids. Deletions cut 5 bases from V and 0 bases from J, with 12 bases between. The CDR3 spells CASSLDSLSTDTQYF. The CDR3 coding sequence is TGTGCCAGCAGCCTGGACAGCCTTAGCACAGATACGCAGTATTTT.

On this clonotype: Compared with germline, one end of the junction differs, possibly owing to a read error. The chain carries TRBV29-1 and TRBJ2-3, with 9 bases identical to TRBD2. Germline CDR1 is SQVTM and CDR2 is ANQGSEA. The length of the CDR3 is 13 residues. The CDR3 coding sequence is TGCAGCGTCCTTAGCGGGAGCACAAATACGCAGTATTTT. Translated, it gives CSVLSGSTNTQYF.

This clonotype was recorded once. The chain has TRBV7-3 and TRBJ2-7, with D possibly being TRBD2 (5 bases). Germline values: CDR1 SGHTA, CDR2 FQGTGA. V lost 2 bases and J 5 bases, leaving 13 bases between the germline ends. The length of the CDR3 is 14 residues. The CDR3 here is CASSLYPEGNEQYF. CDR3 coding DNA: TGTGCCAGCAGCTTATACCCCGAGGGAAACGAGCAGTACTTC.

The gene calls are TRBV2 and TRBJ2-5; 7 positions match TRBD2. Losses at the gene ends were 3 bases for V and 6 bases for J; bases not matched to a gene: 4. CDR1 and CDR2 from the germline V gene are SNHLY and FYNNEI. CDR3 length: 13 amino acids. The CDR3 loop is CASSDRGGKTQYF. The CDR3, as DNA: TGTGCCAGCAGTGACCGGGGAGGGAAGACCCAGTACTTC.

This chain uses TRBV29-1 with TRBJ2-4; D remains unclear. The germline V gene has CDR1 SQVTM and CDR2 ANQGSEA. The CDR3 consists of 12 residues. V lost 0 bases and J lost 8, with 8 bases in between. CDR3 bases: TGCAGCGTTGAAGAAGGCCGGGACATTCAGTACTTC. It codes for CSVEEGRDIQYF.

The CDR3 sequence is CASSPQTGYEQYF. The CDR3 bases are TGTGCCAGCAGTCCACAGACTGGCTACGAGCAGTACTTC. The V call is TRBV6-6, the J call TRBJ2-7; D remains unclear. V was trimmed by 5 bases and J by 3 bases, leaving 11 bases between them. Germline assignment: CDR1 MNHNY and CDR2 SVGAGI (reference sequence). CDR3 length: 13 residues.

The CDR3 bases are TGTGCCAGCAGCTTAACAGGGAGGTCTGGCAATGAGCAGTTCTTC. Translated, it gives CASSLTGRSGNEQFF. The chain is built from TRBV7-9 and TRBJ2-1; D assignment may be TRBD1 or TRBD2 (6 bases each). Germline CDR1 is SEHNR and CDR2 is FQNEAQ (reference sequence). The CDR3 is 15 residues long. Trimming took off 2 bases at V and 6 bases at J, with 14 bases between the two ends.

This clonotype was recorded a few times. DNA of the CDR3: TGTGCCACAGCCAAGGTGTTAGGGACCTACGAGCAGTACTTC. This translates into CATAKVLGTYEQYF. The V and J genes are TRBV27 and TRBJ2-7; D not resolved. The V end lost 10 bases, the J end lost 2 bases, and 18 bases lay between the germline ends. Germline-derived CDR1 and CDR2 are MNHEY and SMNVEV (reference sequence). The CDR3 has 14 residues.

CDR3 residues: CSAAQGGMNTEAFF. CDR3 sequence (DNA): TGCAGTGCTGCACAGGGGGGCATGAACACTGAAGCTTTCTTT. The chain links TRBV20-1 to TRBJ1-1, with 8 positions matching TRBD1. The trim removed 5 bases at V and 0 bases at J, leaving 5 bases unmatched. The CDR3 is 14 residues long. Germline lookup yields CDR1 DFQATT and CDR2 SNEGSKA (reference sequence).

This clonotype appeared many times. The rearrangement joins TRBV7-2 to TRBJ2-1; a weak D match, TRBD2 (6 bases). The CDR3 spans 13 residues. V lost 6 bases, J lost 6 bases, and 12 bases lay in between. The germline gives CDR1 SGHTA, CDR2 FQGNSA. CDR3: CASRPPGGNEQFF. The CDR3 DNA is TGTGCCAGCAGACCACCCGGGGGCAATGAGCAGTTCTTC.

The CDR3 coding sequence is TGTGCCAGCAGTTTATCCCCAGGGGGGTCCTACGAGCAGTACTTC. Residues: CASSLSPGGSYEQYF. The chain has TRBV28 and TRBJ2-7; the D gene is possibly TRBD1 (7 bases). The CDR3 extends over 15 amino acids. Germline CDR1 reads MDHEN; CDR2 reads SYDVKM. V lost 1 base and J 1 base, leaving 11 bases between the germline ends.

A few counts support this clonotype. The chain carries TRBV3-1 and TRBJ2-4; D unclear. Trimming left V 9 bases short and J 2 bases short, with 5 bases between. CDR3 size: 11 residues. The V gene's germline CDR1 is LGHDT and CDR2 YNNKEL (reference sequence). CDR3 bases: TGTGCCAGTGGGACCAAAAACATTCAGTACTTC. Residues: CASGTKNIQYF.

Only a few counts were recorded for this clonotype. V and J are TRBV27 and TRBJ2-5; 12 positions match TRBD2. Germline V gives CDR1 MNHEY, CDR2 SMNVEV (reference sequence). The CDR3 covers 19 residues. V trimming: 2 bases; J trimming: 0 bases; junction bases outside the gene matches: 10. The CDR3 region is CASSLTTSGSTPNQETQYF. The CDR3 bases are TGTGCCAGCAGTTTAACGACTAGCGGGAGCACCCCAAACCAAGAGACCCAGTACTTC.